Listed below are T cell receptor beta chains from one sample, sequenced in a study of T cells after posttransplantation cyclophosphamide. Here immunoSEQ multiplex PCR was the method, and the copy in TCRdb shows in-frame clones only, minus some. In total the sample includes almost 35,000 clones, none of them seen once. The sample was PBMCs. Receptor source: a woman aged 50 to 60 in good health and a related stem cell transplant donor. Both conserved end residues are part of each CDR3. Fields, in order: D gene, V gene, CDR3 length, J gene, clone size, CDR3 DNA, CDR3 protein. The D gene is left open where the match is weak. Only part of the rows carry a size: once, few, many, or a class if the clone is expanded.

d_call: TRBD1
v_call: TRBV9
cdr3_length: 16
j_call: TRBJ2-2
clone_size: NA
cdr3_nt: TGTGCCAGCAGCGAACATGGACAGGGGAGGACCGGGGAGCTGTTTTTT
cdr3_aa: CASSEHGQGRTGELFF

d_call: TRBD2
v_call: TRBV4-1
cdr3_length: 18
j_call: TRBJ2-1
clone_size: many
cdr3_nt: TGCGCCAGCAGCCAATTGGGGAAGAGCGGGAGTAGCATGAATGAGCAGTTCTTC
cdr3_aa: CASSQLGKSGSSMNEQFF

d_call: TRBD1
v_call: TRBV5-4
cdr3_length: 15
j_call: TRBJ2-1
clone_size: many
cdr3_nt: TGTGCCAGCAGCTTGGGTAGTGGGACAGGGAATGAGCAGTTCTTC
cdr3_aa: CASSLGSGTGNEQFF

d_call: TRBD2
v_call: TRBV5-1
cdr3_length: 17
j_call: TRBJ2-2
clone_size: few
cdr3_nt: TGCGCCAGCAGCTTGGAAGTACGACTAGCGGTCACCGGGGAGCTGTTTTTT
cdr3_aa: CASSLEVRLAVTGELFF

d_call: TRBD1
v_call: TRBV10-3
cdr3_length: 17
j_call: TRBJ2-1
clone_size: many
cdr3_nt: TGTGCCATCAGTGAGTCACAGGGGGAAAGCTCCTACAATGAGCAGTTCTTC
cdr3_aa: CAISESQGESSYNEQFF

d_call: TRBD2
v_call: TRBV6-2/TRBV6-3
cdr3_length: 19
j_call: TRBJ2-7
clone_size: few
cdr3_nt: TGTGCCAGCAGTTTCGAAGCCGGGACTAGCGGGAGAAAAGTCGACGAGCAGTACTTC
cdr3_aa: CASSFEAGTSGRKVDEQYF

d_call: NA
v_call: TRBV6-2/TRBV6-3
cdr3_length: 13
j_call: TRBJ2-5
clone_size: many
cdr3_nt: TGTGCCAGCAGGGGACTGGGGTGGGAGACCCAGTACTTC
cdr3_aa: CASRGLGWETQYF

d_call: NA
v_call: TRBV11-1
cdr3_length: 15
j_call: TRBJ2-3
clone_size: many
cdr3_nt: TGTGCCAGCACTTTTTCTGATGGAGCGACAGATACGCAGTATTTT
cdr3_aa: CASTFSDGATDTQYF

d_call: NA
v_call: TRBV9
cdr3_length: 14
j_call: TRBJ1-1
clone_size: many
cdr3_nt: TGTGCCAGCAGCGTAAGGTCCACGAACACTGAAGCTTTCTTT
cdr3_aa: CASSVRSTNTEAFF

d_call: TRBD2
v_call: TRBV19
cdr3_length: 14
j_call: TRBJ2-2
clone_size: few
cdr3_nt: TGTGCCTCTGGACTAGCGGGAGGAACCGGGGAGCTGTTTTTT
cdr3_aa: CASGLAGGTGELFF

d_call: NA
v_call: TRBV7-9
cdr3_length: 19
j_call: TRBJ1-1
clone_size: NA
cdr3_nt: TGTGCCAGCAGCTTAGCGACTCCGGGGGGGTGGGGATTGAACACTGAAGCTTTCTTT
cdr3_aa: CASSLATPGGWGLNTEAFF

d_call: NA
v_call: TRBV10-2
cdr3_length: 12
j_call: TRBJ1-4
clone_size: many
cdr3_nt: TGCGCCAGCAGTGAAGGGGGAGAAAAACTGTTTTTT
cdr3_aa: CASSEGGEKLFF

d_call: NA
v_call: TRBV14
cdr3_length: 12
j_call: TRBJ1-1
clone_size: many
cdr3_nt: TGTGCCAGCAGCCTCCCTATCTCTGAAGCTTTCTTT
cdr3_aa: CASSLPISEAFF